Below, 9 T cell receptor beta chains from the same sample are listed, as sequenced in a study of radiotherapy plus CTLA-4 blockade in lung cancer. Libraries were prepared by immunoSEQ multiplex PCR; TCRdb keeps only in-frame clonotypes and omits some of them. The table shows tens of thousands of clones, with 75% to 90% occurring only once. The material sequenced was peripheral blood, taken from a patient treated with radiotherapy plus ipilimumab. Receptors were obtained from a human donor with non-small cell lung cancer who had a partial response to radiotherapy plus ipilimumab.

V usage is TRBV2 and J usage is TRBJ2-3; D is unresolved. The V end was cut by 8 bases, the J end by 5 bases, with 14 bases between. This CDR3 has 13 amino acids. In germline, CDR1 is SNHLY, CDR2 FYNNEI. The CDR3 DNA reads TGTGCCAGCGGGCCAAAGGCTAAAGATACGCAGTATTTT. Translated, it gives CASGPKAKDTQYF. Looking up the rest from reference TRBV2 and TRBJ2-3 gives the full variable domain: EPEVTQTPSHQVTQMGQEVILRCVPISNHLYFYWYRQILGQKVEFLVSFYNNEISEKSEIFDDQFSVERPDGSNFTLKIRSTKLEDSAMYFCASGPKAKDTQYFGPGTRLTVL.

V and J are TRBV28 and TRBJ2-1; weak D call: TRBD2 (5 bases). The CDR3 totals 13 residues. Trimming took 8 bases from V and 7 from J, leaving 15 bases between them. Germline loops: CDR1 MDHEN, CDR2 SYDVKM. The CDR3 sequence is CASSSTSGNEQFF. The DNA of the CDR3 is TGTGCCAGCTCCTCGACCTCGGGGAATGAGCAGTTCTTC.

The V call is TRBV6-1, the J call TRBJ1-5; TRBD1 is a possible D gene (5 bases). V was cut by 2 bases and J by 7 bases, with 9 bases left in between. The length of the CDR3 is 13 residues. Germline assignment: CDR1 MNHNS and CDR2 SASEGT. The CDR3 sequence is CASSEREGQPQHF. The CDR3 region has the DNA TGTGCCAGCAGTGAAAGGGAGGGGCAGCCCCAGCATTTT.

Remarks on this clone: A junction end diverges from the germline sequence, so it may reflect a read error. The CDR3 is CASSLGDWGNSPLHF. CDR3 sequence (DNA): TGTGCCAGCAGCCTAGGGGACTGGGGTAATTCACCCCTCCACTTT. J is TRBJ1-6 and V is TRBV13, with D tentatively TRBD1 (5 bases). Germline CDR1 reads PRHDT; CDR2 reads FYEKMQ (reference sequence). The CDR3 runs to 15 residues.

The gene calls are TRBV7-9 and TRBJ1-2; D is possibly TRBD1 (6 bases). V shed 5 bases and J shed 7 bases, with 23 bases lying between them. CDR3 length: 16 residues. Germline loops: CDR1 SEHNR, CDR2 FQNEAQ (reference sequence). DNA of the CDR3: TGTGCCAGCAGCGCTATTATCCCGACAGGTCGCGGTGGCTACACCTTC. Translated, it gives CASSAIIPTGRGGYTF.

The chain uses TRBV5-6 and TRBJ1-1, with unresolved D. The V end lost 4 bases, the J end lost 5 bases, and 15 bases lay between the germline ends. CDR1 is SGHDT and CDR2 is YYEEEE in the germline V gene. The CDR3 has 14 amino acids. This CDR3 reads CASSPAWGVTEAFF. The CDR3 DNA sequence: TGTGCCAGCAGCCCTGCATGGGGAGTGACTGAAGCTTTCTTT.

The V call is TRBV28, the J call TRBJ2-7, with 11 bases that match TRBD1. After removal of 2 bases from V and 2 bases from J, the junction contained 5 bases not matched to a gene. This CDR3 has 16 amino acids. Germline V lookup: CDR1 MDHEN, CDR2 SYDVKM. CDR3 nucleotides: TGTGCCAGCAGTTTAGGGACAGGGGGACCCACCTACGAGCAGTACTTC. Amino acids: CASSLGTGGPTYEQYF.

V is TRBV19 and J is TRBJ2-2; 9 bases fit TRBD1. J lost 3 bases, V lost 7 bases, and 6 bases had no gene match. Germline V gene sequence: CDR1 LNHDA, CDR2 SQIVND (reference sequence). The CDR3 loop spans 15 amino acids. The CDR3 nucleotides are TGTGCCAGTAAAGTTCGACAGGGGGACACCGGGGAGCTGTTTTTT. Its translation: CASKVRQGDTGELFF.

This clone has just a few counts. The chain combines TRBV4-3 with TRBJ2-2, with a weak D call TRBD1 (6 bases). CDR3 length equals 14 residues. Germline CDR1 LGHNA, CDR2 YSLEER. Trimming removed 7 bases at V and 1 base at J, with 10 bases between. Here the CDR3 DNA reads TGCGCCAGCACCCCGACAGGGAACACCGGGGAGCTGTTTTTT. Protein sequence: CASTPTGNTGELFF.